Listed below are T cell receptor beta chains from one sample, sequenced in a study of T cells in Graves' hyperthyroidism and ophthalmopathy. TCRdb processed the multiplex PCR reads anew with MiXCR; each CDR3 protein has one entry. The sample contains around 800,000 distinct CDR3 sequences, 35% to 40% of which appear only once. The specimen sequenced was blood. The receptors originated from a man younger than 35 with Graves' hyperthyroidism. CDR3s include the opening cysteine and the closing phenylalanine or tryptophan. D genes are given only for firm matches. A clone size is listed for some rows: how often the clone was seen (once, few, many), or a class if it is expanded.

D gene,J gene,clone size,V gene,CDR3 protein,CDR3 DNA
NA,TRBJ2-5,many,TRBV29-1,CSAYSGETQYF,TGCAGCGCTTATTCAGGGGAGACCCAGTACTTC
NA,TRBJ2-7,NA,TRBV7-9,CASSLVGSREQYF,TGTGCCAGCAGCTTGGTCGGGAGTAGAGAGCAGTACTTC
NA,TRBJ1-1,NA,TRBV5-6,CASSLDKGRAFF,TGTGCCAGCAGCCTGGACAAGGGGCGAGCTTTCTTT
NA,TRBJ2-3,NA,TRBV9,CASSYTWDTDTQYF,TGTGCCAGCAGCTACACGTGGGACACAGATACGCAGTATTTT
TRBD1,TRBJ1-5,NA,TRBV6-5,CASSNRRGQGNAQPQHF,TGTGCCAGCAGTAACCGACGAGGACAGGGGAATGCCCAGCCCCAGCATTTT
TRBD1,TRBJ1-5,many,TRBV2,CASGQGGRLSSNQPQHF,TGTGCCAGCGGACAGGGAGGTCGCCTATCGAGCAATCAGCCCCAGCATTTT
TRBD1,TRBJ2-7,NA,TRBV7-2,CASSLVQGAVGQYF,TGTGCCAGCAGCTTAGTGCAGGGGGCGGTCGGGCAGTACTTC
TRBD2,TRBJ2-5,NA,TRBV7-9,CASSSPRTSGRAGLEETQYF,TGTGCCAGCAGCTCCCCTAGGACTAGCGGGAGGGCCGGTCTTGAAGAGACCCAGTACTTC
NA,TRBJ2-7,few,TRBV11-2,CASSIQGYEQYF,TGTGCCAGCAGCATCCAGGGGTACGAGCAGTACTTC
TRBD2,TRBJ2-7,NA,TRBV9,CASGAGGWYEQYF,TGTGCCAGCGGCGCGGGAGGTTGGTACGAGCAGTACTTC
NA,TRBJ1-5,NA,TRBV15,CATSSQEGIQPQHF,TGTGCCACCAGCAGCCAAGAAGGGATTCAGCCCCAGCATTTT
TRBD1,TRBJ1-1,few,TRBV29-1,CSVDRTGASEAFF,TGCAGCGTTGACCGGACAGGGGCTTCTGAAGCTTTCTTT
NA,TRBJ2-2,NA,TRBV7-8,CASSQEVVGRSVSGELFF,TGCGCCAGCAGCCAAGAAGTCGTGGGTAGGAGTGTATCCGGGGAGCTGTTTTTT
TRBD1,TRBJ2-2,NA,TRBV2,CASREDRSSGNTGELFF,TGTGCCAGCAGGGAGGACAGGTCCTCTGGAAACACCGGGGAGCTGTTTTTT
TRBD1,TRBJ1-2,many,TRBV2,CASSELTGQGYGYTF,TGTGCCAGCAGTGAATTGACAGGGCAAGGGTATGGCTACACCTTC
NA,TRBJ2-4,NA,TRBV15,CATSSIGNIQYF,TGTGCCACCAGCAGTATAGGAAACATTCAGTACTTC
TRBD1,TRBJ2-7,few,TRBV19,CASSIGQGPADEQYF,TGTGCCAGTAGTATTGGACAGGGGCCGGCCGACGAGCAGTACTTC
NA,TRBJ2-2,NA,TRBV2,CASRADGRNTGELFF,TGCGCCAGCAGAGCCGACGGGAGGAACACCGGGGAGCTGTTTTTT
TRBD1,TRBJ1-4,NA,TRBV7-8,CASSLARTGGSRDEKLFF,TGTGCCAGCAGCTTAGCACGGACAGGGGGCTCTAGGGATGAAAAACTGTTTTTT
TRBD2,TRBJ2-5,few,TRBV4-1,CASSLSPSGEETQYF,TGCGCCAGCAGCCTCTCCCCTAGCGGGGAAGAGACCCAGTACTTC
NA,TRBJ2-7,few,TRBV7-9,CASSSLPTGYSYEQYF,TGTGCCAGCAGCTCTCTTCCGACAGGCTACTCCTACGAGCAGTACTTC
NA,TRBJ1-6,few,TRBV16,CASSRRQEPSSYNSPLHF,TGTGCCAGCAGCCGCCGACAGGAACCGAGCTCCTATAATTCACCCCTCCACTTT
NA,TRBJ1-2,many,TRBV24-1,CATSDSSGYTF,TGTGCCACCAGTGACTCCTCTGGCTACACCTTC
TRBD1,TRBJ2-5,NA,TRBV6-6,CASSRKGTGASETQYF,TGTGCCAGCAGTAGGAAAGGGACAGGGGCTTCGGAGACCCAGTACTTC
TRBD1,TRBJ2-2,NA,TRBV9,CASSVEGADTGELFF,TGTGCCAGCAGCGTAGAGGGGGCCGACACCGGGGAGCTGTTTTTT
NA,TRBJ1-5,many,TRBV12-3/TRBV12-4,CASSLGWRNNQPQHF,TGTGCCAGCAGTTTAGGGTGGCGGAACAATCAGCCCCAGCATTTT
NA,TRBJ1-5,few,TRBV18,CASSPVDMDQPQHF,TGTGCCAGCTCACCCGTAGACATGGATCAGCCCCAGCATTTT
TRBD1,TRBJ2-2,few,TRBV9,CASSGRDRAAGELFF,TGTGCCAGCAGCGGCCGGGACAGGGCGGCCGGGGAGCTGTTTTTT
NA,TRBJ2-2,NA,TRBV19,CASLTGTGELFF,TGTGCCAGTTTAACGGGGACCGGGGAGCTGTTTTTT
NA,TRBJ1-6,many,TRBV5-1,CASSLEDSYNSPLHF,TGCGCCAGCAGCTTGGAGGACAGCTATAATTCACCCCTCCACTTT
NA,TRBJ2-5,many,TRBV25-1,CASSEVRTTIRETQYF,TGTGCCAGCAGTGAGGTGCGGACTACTATTCGGGAGACCCAGTACTTC
NA,TRBJ1-1,NA,TRBV3-1,CASSQDRAVAFF,TGTGCCAGCAGCCAAGATCGGGCAGTAGCTTTCTTT
NA,TRBJ1-4,NA,TRBV10-2,CASSKGNTGELSEKLFF,TGCGCCAGCAGTAAGGGGAACACCGGGGAGCTGAGTGAAAAACTGTTTTTT
TRBD1,TRBJ2-7,NA,TRBV25-1,CASSRGGLGQYF,TGTGCCAGCAGTCGAGGGGGCCTAGGGCAGTACTTC
NA,TRBJ1-1,many,TRBV19,CASSIPFPGTEAFF,TGTGCCAGTAGTATCCCCTTCCCCGGCACTGAAGCTTTCTTT
NA,TRBJ2-2,NA,TRBV5-4,CASSVDRSGTGELFF,TGTGCCAGCAGCGTCGACAGGTCGGGCACCGGGGAGCTGTTTTTT
TRBD1,TRBJ1-2,NA,TRBV10-3,CAVAGGGYGYTF,TGTGCCGTCGCAGGGGGCGGCTATGGCTACACCTTC
NA,TRBJ2-7,NA,TRBV7-2,CASSSHWGEEDYEQYF,TGTGCCAGCAGCTCCCATTGGGGGGAGGAAGACTACGAGCAGTACTTC
NA,TRBJ1-1,few,TRBV6-6,CASSYGSSNTEAFF,TGTGCCAGCAGTTACGGCTCATCGAACACTGAAGCTTTCTTT
TRBD1,TRBJ2-5,few,TRBV2,CASSYRGVSTETQYF,TGTGCCAGCAGTTACAGGGGCGTATCTACCGAGACCCAGTACTTC
TRBD1,TRBJ2-7,NA,TRBV9,CASSVGQDKYF,TGTGCCAGCAGCGTGGGACAGGATAAATACTTC
TRBD1,TRBJ1-5,few,TRBV7-6,CASSPDTGDQPQHF,TGTGCCAGCAGCCCCGACACAGGGGATCAGCCCCAGCATTTT
NA,TRBJ1-2,many,TRBV7-9,CASSLNGYGYTF,TGTGCCAGCAGCTTGAACGGCTATGGCTACACCTTC
NA,TRBJ1-1,once,TRBV2,CASVSEGGYTEAFF,TGTGCCAGCGTGAGCGAGGGGGGATACACTGAAGCTTTCTTT
TRBD1,TRBJ1-2,many,TRBV19,CAIGRTGKFYGYTF,TGTGCCATCGGTCGGACAGGCAAATTCTATGGCTACACCTTC
TRBD2,TRBJ2-5,NA,TRBV7-6,CASSQGRTGGGETQYF,TGTGCCAGCAGCCAAGGTCGAACGGGGGGAGGAGAGACCCAGTACTTC
NA,TRBJ1-2,many,TRBV19,CATWDAYGYTF,TGTGCCACCTGGGACGCCTATGGCTACACCTTC